Detailed here is one TCR beta chain. The antigen remains undetermined. The ends were cut back, 4 bases at V and 5 bases at J, with 14 bases in the middle. The CDR3 length is 14 residues. CDR1 and CDR2 from the germline V gene are SGDLS and YYNGEE. The data derive from a study of cytomegalovirus exposure and HLA in healthy donors. Study findings and constraints: A later analysis showed TCR association rates differing by HLA locus, peaking at DRB1 and lowest at HLA-C.

The PCR had 60 Vbeta and 13 Jbeta primers. TCRdb's table, derived via immunoSEQ multiplex PCR, lists solely in-frame clones and lacks some. Of approximately 140,000 clones listed, 82% are singletons. At the time of sampling, donors were nominally healthy, though unrecorded immune exposures were likely. The origin of this receptor is a boy aged 2 to 10 in good health and CMV-seronegative. J is TRBJ2-3 and V is TRBV9; D call uncertain. What was sequenced was PBMCs. CDR3 sequence: CASSITALVDTQYF. The CDR3, as DNA: TGTGCCAGCAGCATCACGGCCCTAGTAGATACGCAGTATTTT.